This TCR beta chain was captured by sequencing in a study of blood T cell repertoires in COVID-19. At the level of the study: The samples span acute and convalescent COVID-19 from the United States, Italy and Spain.

The CDR3 has 15 amino acids. CDR1 is MNHEY and CDR2 is SMNVEV in the germline V gene (reference sequence). Trimming took 3 bases from V and 3 from J; bases not matched to a gene: 7. Produced via immunoSEQ multiplex PCR; TCRdb's table is partial and in-frame only. The repertoire has about 160,000 clones, under 85% of them found once; the top ten carry around 2.7%. The chain employs TRBV27 and TRBJ1-2, with 7 nucleotides matching TRBD1. The clonotype originates from a man aged 65 to 79 with acute or convalescent COVID-19. The sample taken for sequencing was peripheral blood. CDR3 in DNA: TGTGCCAGCAGTTTTAGCATGACAGGGCACTATGGCTACACCTTC. It is translated as CASSFSMTGHYGYTF.